The 13 T cell receptor beta chains in this list originate from one sample, sequenced in a study of shared clonotypes between healthy human individuals. Clones were sequenced by immunoSEQ multiplex PCR, and TCRdb holds only the in-frame ones, with some missing. The table lists over a million clones, around 75% of them singletons. Specimen: memory CD4+ T cells sorted from blood. The subset here: CD45RA-negative fraction. Receptor source: a man aged 18 to 30 in good health.

The gene calls are TRBV30 and TRBJ1-1, with D possibly being TRBD1 (5 bases). CDR1 and CDR2 (germline): GTSNPN, SVGIG (reference sequence). The CDR3 spans 14 residues. V was clipped by 1 base and J by 4 bases, with 13 bases between them. CDR3 nucleotides: TGTGCCTGGAGTGGCTCCAGGGTTGGCACTGAAGCTTTCTTT. Translation gives CAWSGSRVGTEAFF.

The J gene is TRBJ1-1, the V gene TRBV6-5, with D hard to call. Germline values: CDR1 MNHEY, CDR2 SVGAGI. V lost 0 bases and J 11 bases, leaving 7 bases between the germline ends. This CDR3 has 11 amino acids. CDR3 sequence reads: CASSYSDRAFF. The CDR3 nucleotides are TGTGCCAGCAGTTACTCGGATAGGGCTTTCTTT.

The sample holds a few counts of this clone. V gene TRBV30 combines with J gene TRBJ1-1; 7 nucleotides line up with TRBD1. V lost 0 bases, J lost 1 base, and 5 bases stayed unmatched. The CDR3 has 15 residues. The germline V gene has CDR1 GTSNPN and CDR2 SVGIG (reference sequence). The CDR3 protein is CAWSVGGTANTEAFF. The CDR3 DNA is TGTGCCTGGAGTGTAGGGGGGACAGCGAACACTGAAGCTTTCTTT.

The V call is TRBV5-6, the J call TRBJ2-6; D is undetermined. The CDR3 is 15 residues long. Trimming stripped 0 bases from V and 0 bases from J, with 4 bases between. The germline V gene encodes CDR1 SGHDT and CDR2 YYEEEE. Written as DNA, the CDR3 is TGTGCCAGCAGCTTGGGGGACTCTGGGGCCAACGTCCTGACTTTC. Translating it yields CASSLGDSGANVLTF. Full variable domain (outside the CDR3, taken from reference TRBV5-6 and TRBJ2-6): DAGVTQSPTHLIKTRGQQVTLRCSPKSGHDTVSWYQQALGQGPQFIFQYYEEEERQRGNFPDRFSGHQFPNYSSELNVNALLLGDSALYLCASSLGDSGANVLTFGAGSRLTVL.

The gene calls are TRBV7-3 and TRBJ2-2; 8 nucleotides align to TRBD2. J lost 1 base, V lost 1 base, and 2 bases had no gene match. The germline CDR1 and CDR2 sequences are SGHTA and FQGTGA. This CDR3 comprises 16 residues. The CDR3 sequence is CASSLISGGNTGELFF. As DNA, the CDR3 is TGTGCCAGCAGCTTAATAAGCGGGGGGAACACCGGGGAGCTGTTTTTT.

The rearrangement uses TRBV5-1 and TRBJ1-3; the D is unclear. V was clipped by 0 bases and J by 0 bases, with 7 bases between them. CDR1 and CDR2 (germline): SGHRS, YFSETQ. The CDR3 is made up of 15 amino acids. CDR3 nucleotide sequence: TGCGCCAGCAGCTTGGAGGTAGCCTCTGGAAACACCATATATTTT. Protein product: CASSLEVASGNTIYF. The full variable domain, in which reference TRBV5-1 and TRBJ1-3 provide the parts outside the CDR3, is KAGVTQTPRYLIKTRGQQVTLSCSPISGHRSVSWYQQTPGQGLQFLFEYFSETQRNKGNFPGRFSGRQFSNSRSEMNVSTLELGDSALYLCASSLEVASGNTIYFGEGSWLTVV.

The rearrangement links TRBV5-6 to TRBJ1-1; D perhaps matches TRBD1 (6 bases). This CDR3 region has 16 residues. From germline, CDR1 is SGHDT and CDR2 YYEEEE. Trimming pared 3 bases from V and 2 bases from J, leaving 17 bases between. CDR3 in amino acids: CASSWGLQGGNTEAFF. CDR3 DNA sequence: TGTGCCAGCAGCTGGGGGCTGCAGGGTGGAAACACTGAAGCTTTCTTT.

This clone was seen many times. The rearrangement uses TRBV30 and TRBJ2-1, with 9 nucleotides matching TRBD2. Germline V gives CDR1 GTSNPN, CDR2 SVGIG (reference sequence). This CDR3 has 14 residues. V gave up 4 bases and J gave up 7 bases; unmatched junction bases: 8. The DNA of the CDR3 is TGTGCCTGGACCTCTCGCGGGAGGGGAAATGAGCAGTTCTTC. Translated, it gives CAWTSRGRGNEQFF.

In regard to this clone: Other DNA sequences within the sample encode an identical CDR3. The V and J genes are TRBV6-5 and TRBJ2-5; 7 bases map to TRBD1. This CDR3 comprises 13 residues. Trimming at V came to 6 bases and at J to 3 bases, leaving 4 bases not matched to a gene. Germline loops: CDR1 MNHEY, CDR2 SVGAGI. For the CDR3, the DNA is TGTGCCAGCAGCAGACAGGGAAAAGAGACCCAGTACTTC. This gives the protein CASSRQGKETQYF.

Comments on this clone: Other DNA sequences of this sample code for an identical CDR3. V is TRBV5-1 and J is TRBJ1-4; 7 nucleotides align to TRBD1. Germline V CDR1 and CDR2: SGHRS, YFSETQ. J gave up 5 bases and V 0 bases, and 4 bases lay outside the gene matches. This CDR3 has 15 amino acids. The CDR3, as DNA: TGCGCCAGCAGCTTGGGCGGGACAGAGAATGAAAAACTGTTTTTT. It specifies CASSLGGTENEKLFF. Based on the CDR3 plus reference TRBV5-1 and TRBJ1-4, the full variable domain is KAGVTQTPRYLIKTRGQQVTLSCSPISGHRSVSWYQQTPGQGLQFLFEYFSETQRNKGNFPGRFSGRQFSNSRSEMNVSTLELGDSALYLCASSLGGTENEKLFFGSGTQLSVL.

The V call is TRBV28, the J call TRBJ1-1; a possible D gene is TRBD1 (5 bases). Germline V gives CDR1 MDHEN, CDR2 SYDVKM. This CDR3 comprises 17 residues. V lost 4 bases to trimming and J lost 5 bases, with 23 bases between them. This CDR3 is CASSSRPRRGRWTEAFF. The CDR3 DNA reads TGTGCCAGCAGTTCCCGCCCGAGGAGGGGTCGGTGGACTGAAGCTTTCTTT.

This clone was counted between two and nine times. The chain links TRBV18 to TRBJ1-6; TRBD1 aligns across 10 bases. The CDR3 sequence is 16 residues long. V trimming: 4 bases; J trimming: 7 bases; junction bases outside the gene matches: 7. Germline V lookup: CDR1 KGHSH, CDR2 LQKENI. CDR3 nucleotide sequence: TGTGCCAGCTCACGACCACCGGGACAGGGGAATTCACCCCTCCACTTT. Translating it yields CASSRPPGQGNSPLHF.

The J gene is TRBJ1-2, the V gene TRBV4-3; possible D gene TRBD1, 5 bases. CDR1 is LGHNA, CDR2 YSLEER, per germline. CDR3 length: 14 amino acids. V was shortened by 2 bases and J by 3 bases, with 10 bases between the two germline ends. As DNA, the CDR3 is TGCGCCAGCAGCCAACCAGGGACTTACTATGGCTACACCTTC. This translates into CASSQPGTYYGYTF.